What follows are 29 T cell receptor beta chains derived from one specimen sequenced in a study of blood T cell repertoires in COVID-19. Measured with immunoSEQ multiplex PCR; TCRdb has only the in-frame clones, and not every one. Found here are some 40,000 clones, about 90% of them singletons; the top ten hold around 6%. Sequencing input: peripheral blood. All receptors come from an elderly woman with acute or convalescent COVID-19.

The chain couples TRBV4-1 to TRBJ1-1; the match to TRBD1 covers 7 bases. V trimming: 0 bases; J trimming: 5 bases; junction bases outside the gene matches: 6. Germline assignment: CDR1 MGHRA and CDR2 YSYEKL. The CDR3 length is 15 residues. The CDR3 sequence is CASSQEPGQSTEAFF. The CDR3 DNA is TGCGCCAGCAGCCAAGAGCCGGGACAGTCGACTGAAGCTTTCTTT.

The V call is TRBV27, the J call TRBJ1-2; perhaps TRBD1 as D (5 bases). V dropped 4 bases and J dropped 2 bases, with 11 bases sitting between them. This CDR3 has 14 residues. The germline V gene encodes CDR1 MNHEY and CDR2 SMNVEV (reference sequence). The chain's CDR3 is CASSSGLGNYGYTF. The CDR3, as DNA: TGTGCCAGCAGTTCGGGACTTGGAAACTATGGCTACACCTTC.

J is TRBJ2-1 and V is TRBV27, with D perhaps matching TRBD2 (5 bases). This CDR3 has 14 amino acids. Trimming pared 2 bases from V and 3 bases from J, leaving 8 bases between. CDR1 and CDR2 from the germline V gene are MNHEY and SMNVEV (reference sequence). The CDR3 is CASSLRGVYNEQFF. The CDR3 DNA is TGTGCCAGCAGTTTACGGGGTGTCTACAATGAGCAGTTCTTC.

This chain joins TRBV2 and TRBJ1-4; D is possibly TRBD1 (5 bases). Looked up from germline, CDR1 is SNHLY and CDR2 is FYNNEI. V was shortened by 10 bases and J by 2 bases, with 17 bases between the two germline ends. The length of the CDR3 is 15 residues. The CDR3, as DNA: TGTGCCAACCGTCGGGGGTTGGCCACTAATGAAAAACTGTTTTTT. It specifies CANRRGLATNEKLFF.

The V call is TRBV7-9, the J call TRBJ2-7; 9 bases match TRBD1. The CDR3 runs to 14 residues. The ends lost 3 bases at V and 4 bases at J; junction bases unmatched: 4. CDR1 and CDR2 (germline): SEHNR, FQNEAQ (reference sequence). The CDR3 sequence: CASSFRDRAYEQYF. The CDR3 nucleotides are TGTGCCAGCAGCTTCAGGGACAGGGCTTACGAGCAGTACTTC. Looking up the rest from reference TRBV7-9 and TRBJ2-7 gives the full variable domain: DTGVSQNPRHKITKRGQNVTFRCDPISEHNRLYWYRQTLGQGPEFLTYFQNEAQLEKSRLLSDRFSAERPKGSFSTLEIQRTEQGDSAMYLCASSFRDRAYEQYFGPGTRLTVT.

The chain employs TRBV25-1 and TRBJ1-3; 8 positions agree with TRBD1. V shed 0 bases, J shed 1 base, and the junction held 8 bases outside the gene matches. CDR3 length equals 18 residues. CDR1 and CDR2 from the germline V gene are MGHDK and SYGVNS. CDR3 sequence reads: CASSEYPGQGASGNTIYF. In DNA, the CDR3 is TGTGCCAGCAGTGAATACCCCGGCCAGGGGGCTTCTGGAAACACCATATATTTT. The variable domain in full, with the rest retrieved from reference TRBV25-1 and TRBJ1-3, is EADIYQTPRYLVIGTGKKITLECSQTMGHDKMYWYQQDPGMELHLIHYSYGVNSTEKGDLSSESTVSRIRTEHFPLTLESARPSHTSQYLCASSEYPGQGASGNTIYFGEGSWLTVV.

The chain is built from TRBV11-3 and TRBJ2-1; 9 bases agree with TRBD1. The CDR3 consists of 15 residues. Trimming removed 5 bases from V and 9 bases from J; junction bases left unmatched: 11. From germline, CDR1 is SGHNT and CDR2 YENEEA. The CDR3 here is CASSPYRTGAAEQFF. CDR3 in DNA: TGTGCCAGCAGCCCCTACAGGACAGGGGCCGCTGAGCAGTTCTTC. The variable domain in full, completed from reference TRBV11-3 and TRBJ2-1, reads EAGVVQSPRYKIIEKKQPVAFWCNPISGHNTLYWYLQNLGQGPELLIRYENEEAVDDSQLPKDRFSAERLKGVDSTLKIQPAELGDSAVYLCASSPYRTGAAEQFFGPGTRLTVL.

The chain recombines TRBV24-1 with TRBJ1-4; 7 bases line up with TRBD1. This CDR3 comprises 17 residues. After removal of 0 bases from V and 3 bases from J, the junction contained 6 bases not matched to a gene. CDR1 is KGHDR and CDR2 is SFDVKD in the germline V gene. CDR3 sequence: CATSDLHRRGANEKLFF. DNA for the CDR3: TGTGCCACCAGTGATTTGCACCGCAGGGGGGCTAATGAAAAACTGTTTTTT.

V gene TRBV18 combines with J gene TRBJ2-7; 8 nucleotides agree with TRBD1. Germline V gene lookup returns CDR1 KGHSH and CDR2 LQKENI. The junction had 4 bases not matched to a gene; V was cut back by 3 bases and J by 0 bases. The CDR3 has 15 residues. CDR3 nucleotide sequence: TGTGCCAGCTCACCGGGACAGGAGAGCTCCTACGAGCAGTACTTC. Encoded protein: CASSPGQESSYEQYF.

This chain links TRBV2 with TRBJ1-3; maybe TRBD1 (5 bases). Germline-derived CDR1 and CDR2 are SNHLY and FYNNEI. V was cut by 4 bases and J by 0 bases, with 7 bases left in between. CDR3 size: 14 residues. The CDR3 nucleotides are TGTGCCAGCAGTGCAGGGTTCTCTGGAAACACCATATATTTT. It codes for CASSAGFSGNTIYF. Filled out from reference TRBV2 and TRBJ1-3, the complete variable domain reads EPEVTQTPSHQVTQMGQEVILRCVPISNHLYFYWYRQILGQKVEFLVSFYNNEISEKSEIFDDQFSVERPDGSNFTLKIRSTKLEDSAMYFCASSAGFSGNTIYFGEGSWLTVV.

The chain uses TRBV7-2 and TRBJ1-2, with D perhaps matching TRBD1 (5 bases). CDR1 SGHTA and CDR2 FQGNSA come from the germline V gene. This CDR3 contains 13 residues. V lost 1 base and J 8 bases, leaving 11 bases between the germline ends. In DNA, the CDR3 is TGTGCCAGCAGCTTAGTGACAGTCAACGGCTACACCTTC. Its translation: CASSLVTVNGYTF.

This chain joins TRBV2 and TRBJ2-5; D perhaps matches TRBD1 (6 bases). The length of the CDR3 is 14 residues. Germline values: CDR1 SNHLY, CDR2 FYNNEI. Deletions cut 1 base from V and 4 bases from J, with 10 bases between. The CDR3 DNA follows: TGTGCCAGCAGTGAAGAGGCAGGGGCAGAGACCCAGTACTTC. Its translation is CASSEEAGAETQYF. The whole variable domain, remainder taken from reference TRBV2 and TRBJ2-5, is EPEVTQTPSHQVTQMGQEVILRCVPISNHLYFYWYRQILGQKVEFLVSFYNNEISEKSEIFDDQFSVERPDGSNFTLKIRSTKLEDSAMYFCASSEEAGAETQYFGPGTRLLVL.

The rearrangement uses TRBV19 and TRBJ1-5, with unresolved D. This CDR3 contains 11 residues. The V gene lost 7 bases and the J gene lost 10 bases, with 11 bases spanning the gap. Germline V lookup: CDR1 LNHDA, CDR2 SQIVND (reference sequence). This chain's CDR3 is CASTLPYPQHF. CDR3 nucleotide sequence: TGTGCCAGTACCCTCCCCTACCCCCAGCATTTT.

This clone was recorded only once. This chain connects TRBV10-1 to TRBJ2-1; 11 positions match TRBD2. The CDR3 has 19 residues. J was trimmed by 0 bases and V by 6 bases; bases with no gene match: 13. Per the germline V gene, CDR1 is WNHNN and CDR2 is SYGVQD (reference sequence). CDR3: CASRYPGLAVRSSYNEQFF. The CDR3 bases are TGCGCCAGCAGATACCCGGGACTAGCGGTCAGAAGCTCCTACAATGAGCAGTTCTTC.

The genes are TRBV5-1 and TRBJ1-1; no clear D. The ends were cut back, 0 bases at V and 0 bases at J, with 6 bases in the middle. The CDR3 loop spans 14 amino acids. CDR1 is SGHRS, CDR2 YFSETQ, per germline. The CDR3 nucleotides are TGCGCCAGCAGCTTGGAGCGAATGAACACTGAAGCTTTCTTT. It yields the protein CASSLERMNTEAFF.

The table lists this clone with a few counts. V gene TRBV30 combines with J gene TRBJ2-5; 8 bases align to TRBD1. The trim removed 1 base at V and 7 bases at J, leaving 8 bases unmatched. CDR1 is GTSNPN, CDR2 SVGIG, per germline (reference sequence). The length of the CDR3 is 14 residues. The CDR3: CAWSEEQGGRTQYF. For the CDR3, the DNA is TGTGCCTGGAGTGAAGAACAGGGGGGTAGGACCCAGTACTTC.

The gene calls are TRBV20-1 and TRBJ1-1; 7 bases are shared with TRBD1. The V gene end was trimmed by 6 bases and the J gene end by 8 bases; junction bases not matched to a gene: 3. The CDR3 contains 10 residues. Germline-derived CDR1 and CDR2 are DFQATT and SNEGSKA (reference sequence). As DNA, the CDR3 is TGCAGTGCCCAGGGGGTGGAAGCTTTCTTT. It is translated as CSAQGVEAFF.

The CDR3 loop reads CASSRGGTPGGYTF. CDR3 DNA sequence: TGTGCCAGCAGCCGCGGCGGGACCCCTGGGGGCTACACCTTC. The V and J genes are TRBV5-8 and TRBJ1-2; possible D gene TRBD1, 5 bases. This CDR3 contains 14 residues. Germline CDR1 SGHTS, CDR2 YDEGEE. The V end lost 4 bases, the J end lost 8 bases, and 18 bases lay between the germline ends.

The genes are TRBV28 and TRBJ2-5; 7 positions match TRBD2. V trimming: 6 bases; J trimming: 2 bases; junction bases outside the gene matches: 6. The CDR3 sequence is 14 residues long. Per germline, CDR1 MDHEN and CDR2 SYDVKM. The DNA of the CDR3 is TGTGCCAGCAGCGTACTAGCGAGGCAAGAGACCCAGTACTTC. Amino acid sequence: CASSVLARQETQYF.

The chain couples TRBV9 to TRBJ1-2, with D possibly TRBD1 on 5 matching bases. Germline V gene sequence: CDR1 SGDLS, CDR2 YYNGEE. V lost 0 bases and J 4 bases, leaving 10 bases between the germline ends. CDR3 length: 14 residues. The CDR3 spells CASSVDLQGYGYTF. The CDR3 DNA reads as TGTGCCAGCAGCGTAGACCTTCAGGGCTATGGCTACACCTTC.

V gene TRBV6-5 combines with J gene TRBJ1-2; 8 bases agree with TRBD1. V gave up 4 bases and J gave up 4 bases; unmatched junction bases: 5. The CDR3 has 14 residues. In germline, CDR1 is MNHEY, CDR2 SVGAGI. In DNA, the CDR3 is TGTGCCAGCAGTTCGGACAGGGAGGTCTATGGCTACACCTTC. Translated: CASSSDREVYGYTF.

The rearrangement links TRBV5-1 to TRBJ2-5; no clear D. V dropped 1 base and J dropped 3 bases, with 16 bases sitting between them. The CDR3 extends over 16 amino acids. Germline-derived CDR1 and CDR2 are SGHRS and YFSETQ. CDR3 region: CASSLTKPSAKETQYF. Here the CDR3 DNA reads TGCGCCAGCAGCTTGACTAAACCCTCGGCCAAAGAGACCCAGTACTTC.

This chain joins TRBV24-1 and TRBJ1-2, with a tentative D call TRBD1 (6 bases). The CDR3 is 14 residues long. The germline CDR1 and CDR2 sequences are KGHDR and SFDVKD. V was shortened by 7 bases and J by 5 bases, with 16 bases between the two germline ends. CDR3 sequence (DNA): TGTGCCACCAGCCCCACAGGGCTTTCGTATGGCTACACCTTC. Protein sequence: CATSPTGLSYGYTF.

This CDR3 is CASRPGGAQGSPLHF. The CDR3 nucleotides read TGTGCCAGCAGGCCCGGGGGGGCCCAGGGCTCACCCCTCCACTTT. The chain combines TRBV28 with TRBJ1-6; the D gene is possibly TRBD1 (6 bases). Germline CDR1 MDHEN, CDR2 SYDVKM. The CDR3 length is 15 residues. V was pared by 6 bases and J by 10 bases, with 19 bases between.

V gene TRBV11-2 combines with J gene TRBJ2-1, with 8 bases identical to TRBD2. CDR3 length: 14 residues. The V segment lost 3 bases and the J segment 4 bases; nucleotides outside the gene matches: 2. The germline gives CDR1 SGHAT, CDR2 FQNNGV. In DNA form, the CDR3 reads TGTGCCAGCAGCTTGGGGACTAGATACAATGAGCAGTTCTTC. This encodes CASSLGTRYNEQFF.

The chain links TRBV28 to TRBJ2-3; 10 bases line up with TRBD2. In germline, CDR1 is MDHEN, CDR2 SYDVKM. CDR3 length: 16 amino acids. J lost 2 bases, V lost 0 bases, and 2 bases had no gene match. DNA of the CDR3: TGTGCCAGCAGTTTATGGGGGACTAGCGCCACAGATACGCAGTATTTT. The encoded protein is CASSLWGTSATDTQYF.

This rearrangement joins TRBV7-3 to TRBJ2-7, with 7 bases that match TRBD1. The CDR3 has 14 residues. Trimming took 4 bases from V and 1 from J; bases not matched to a gene: 4. Germline V lookup: CDR1 SGHTA, CDR2 FQGTGA. CDR3 residues: CASSSRQGSYEQYF. The CDR3 DNA sequence: TGTGCCAGCAGCTCCCGACAGGGTTCCTACGAGCAGTACTTC.

CDR3 DNA sequence: TGTGCCACCAGCCTATACAGGAACACTGAAGCTTTCTTT. It translates to CATSLYRNTEAFF. This chain uses TRBV15 with TRBJ1-1; unclear D gene. Germline CDR1 reads LNHNV; CDR2 reads YYDKDF (reference sequence). The CDR3 is 13 residues long. Trimming left V 5 bases short and J 1 base short, with 8 bases between. The full variable domain, rest sourced from reference TRBV15 and TRBJ1-1, is DAMVIQNPRYQVTQFGKPVTLSCSQTLNHNVMYWYQQKSSQAPKLLFHYYDKDFNNEADTPDNFQSRRPNTSFCFLDIRSPGLGDTAMYLCATSLYRNTEAFFGQGTRLTVV.

The genes are TRBV15 and TRBJ2-5, with a tentative D call TRBD1 (7 bases). The CDR3 totals 16 residues. The ends were cut back, 1 base at V and 0 bases at J, with 12 bases in the middle. Germline V gives CDR1 LNHNV, CDR2 YYDKDF (reference sequence). As DNA, the CDR3 is TGTGCCACCAGCAGAGTCGGCAGGGGGGACCAAGAGACCCAGTACTTC. Translating gives CATSRVGRGDQETQYF.